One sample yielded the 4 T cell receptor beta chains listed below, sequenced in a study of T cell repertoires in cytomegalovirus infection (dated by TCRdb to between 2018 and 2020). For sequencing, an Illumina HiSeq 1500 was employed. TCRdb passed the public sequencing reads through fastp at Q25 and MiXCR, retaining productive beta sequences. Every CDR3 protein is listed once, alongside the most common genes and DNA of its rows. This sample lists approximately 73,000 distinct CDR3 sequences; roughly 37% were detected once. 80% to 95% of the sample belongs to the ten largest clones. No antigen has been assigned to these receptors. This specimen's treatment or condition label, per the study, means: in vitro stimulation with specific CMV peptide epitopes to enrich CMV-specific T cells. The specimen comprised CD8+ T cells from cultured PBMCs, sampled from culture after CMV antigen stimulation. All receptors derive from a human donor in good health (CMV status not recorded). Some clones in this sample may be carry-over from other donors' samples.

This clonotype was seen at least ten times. CDR3 DNA: TGTGCCAGCAGTTTACCCCAGGGTTCCGCGTCTGGAAACACCATATATTTT. Translating it yields CASSLPQGSASGNTIYF. This chain links TRBV7-6 with TRBJ1-3; maybe TRBD1 (5 bases). CDR3 size: 17 residues. The V gene lost 6 bases and the J gene lost 1 base, with 19 bases spanning the gap. Germline assignment: CDR1 SGHVS and CDR2 FNYEAQ. The complete variable domain, with remaining parts taken from reference TRBV7-6 and TRBJ1-3, reads GAGVSQSPRYKVTKRGQDVALRCDPISGHVSLYWYRQALGQGPEFLTYFNYEAQQDKSGLPNDRFSAERPEGSISTLTIQRTEQRDSAMYRCASSLPQGSASGNTIYFGEGSWLTVV.

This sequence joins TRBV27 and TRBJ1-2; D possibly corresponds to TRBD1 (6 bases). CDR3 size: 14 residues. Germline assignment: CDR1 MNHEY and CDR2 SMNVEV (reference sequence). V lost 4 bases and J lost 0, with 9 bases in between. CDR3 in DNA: TGTGCCAGCAGTTCTACAGGGTCTAACTATGGCTACACCTTC. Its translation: CASSSTGSNYGYTF.

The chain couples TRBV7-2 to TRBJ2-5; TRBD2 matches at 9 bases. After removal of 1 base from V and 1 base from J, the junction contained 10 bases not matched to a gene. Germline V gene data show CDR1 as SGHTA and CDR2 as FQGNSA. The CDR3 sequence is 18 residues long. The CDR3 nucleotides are TGTGCCAGCAGCTTAGTTGGGGAAAGCGGGGGGTTCCAAGAGACCCAGTACTTC. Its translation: CASSLVGESGGFQETQYF.

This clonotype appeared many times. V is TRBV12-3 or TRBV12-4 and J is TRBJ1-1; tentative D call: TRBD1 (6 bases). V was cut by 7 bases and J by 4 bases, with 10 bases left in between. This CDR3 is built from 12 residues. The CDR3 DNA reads TGTGCCAGCACTCTGGGGGCCACTGAAGCTTTCTTT. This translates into CASTLGATEAFF.